This T cell receptor (beta chain) was sequenced in a study of identical twins. Every sampled donor was Caucasian and healthy. This clonotype came up once. A universal primer site was created by template switching, with the cDNA bearing unique molecular identifiers. TCRdb fed the 5' RACE reads into MiXCR, producing one record per CDR3 protein. The repertoire holds around 1.7 million distinct CDR3 sequences, under 35% seen once, with approximately 0.29% in the top ten. The length of the CDR3 is 13 residues. Germline CDR1 and CDR2: SGHVS and FNYEAQ. V lost 10 bases and J 2 bases, leaving 14 bases between the germline ends.

The TCR sequence derives from a newborn girl in good health. Sequenced sample: cord blood. This chain links TRBV7-6 with TRBJ1-1; D gene uncertain. The CDR3 bases are TGTGCCACCAGAGGCAGGTATAACACTGAAGCTTTCTTT. Translated, it gives CATRGRYNTEAFF.